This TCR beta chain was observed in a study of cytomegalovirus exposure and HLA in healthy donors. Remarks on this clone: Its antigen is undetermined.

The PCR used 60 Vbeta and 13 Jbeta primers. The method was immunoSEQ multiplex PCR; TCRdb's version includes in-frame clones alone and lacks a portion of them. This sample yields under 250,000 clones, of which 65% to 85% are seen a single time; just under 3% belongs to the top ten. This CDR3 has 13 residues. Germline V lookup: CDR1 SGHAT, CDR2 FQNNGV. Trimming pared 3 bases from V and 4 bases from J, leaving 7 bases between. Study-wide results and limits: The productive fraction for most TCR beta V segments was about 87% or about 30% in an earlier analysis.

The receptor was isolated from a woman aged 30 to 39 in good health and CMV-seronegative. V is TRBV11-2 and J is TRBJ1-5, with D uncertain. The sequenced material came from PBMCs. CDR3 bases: TGTGCCAGCAGCTTTTCGGGTAATCAGCCCCAGCATTTT. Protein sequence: CASSFSGNQPQHF.